One sample yielded the 23 T cell receptor beta chains listed below, sequenced in a study of T cell changes during pregnancy in multiple sclerosis. TCRdb's copy holds only in-frame clones and misses some; the assay was immunoSEQ multiplex PCR. The table has tens of thousands of clones, roughly 92% seen once; the top ten hold 2.8%. The sample was peripheral blood, taken in the third trimester of pregnancy. The receptors were sampled from a female donor in good health, enrolled as a control in a pregnancy study.

The J gene is TRBJ2-3, the V gene TRBV27; 7 bases match TRBD2. Germline lookup yields CDR1 MNHEY and CDR2 SMNVEV (reference sequence). J was trimmed by 3 bases and V by 8 bases; bases with no gene match: 14. CDR3 length: 16 amino acids. The CDR3 protein is CASFSPRLAATDTQYF. CDR3 nucleotide sequence: TGTGCCAGCTTTTCGCCGAGACTAGCAGCAACAGATACGCAGTATTTT.

The chain couples TRBV5-6 to TRBJ2-7, with D perhaps matching TRBD1 (6 bases). Trimming took 1 base from V and 6 from J, leaving 8 bases between them. This CDR3 is 12 amino acids long. CDR1 and CDR2 (germline): SGHDT, YYEEEE. The CDR3 bases are TGTGCCAGCAGCTTGCACAGGGCCGAGCAGTACTTC. Its translation: CASSLHRAEQYF.

In nucleotides, the CDR3 is TGTGCCAGCAGCCCGGGCCTTGGACTAGCGGGAGCCCCATCCGGGGAGCTGTTTTTT. The encoded protein is CASSPGLGLAGAPSGELFF. The rearrangement uses TRBV11-1 and TRBJ2-2; the match to TRBD2 covers 13 bases. There are 19 residues in the CDR3. V shed 5 bases, J shed 6 bases, and the junction held 15 bases outside the gene matches. Per germline, CDR1 SGHAT and CDR2 FQDESV (reference sequence).

The chain uses TRBV5-1 and TRBJ1-1, with D perhaps TRBD1 (6 bases). This CDR3 region has 14 residues. The germline V and J ends were trimmed by 3 bases and 5 bases, with 14 bases remaining between them. CDR1 SGHRS and CDR2 YFSETQ come from the germline V gene. The CDR3 sequence: CASSWTERWTEAFF. The CDR3 nucleotides read TGCGCCAGCAGCTGGACAGAGAGGTGGACTGAAGCTTTCTTT.

The CDR3 loop is CASSQPGQGEVGANVLTF. The CDR3 DNA follows: TGTGCCAGCAGCCAACCGGGACAGGGGGAGGTTGGGGCCAACGTCCTGACTTTC. The gene calls are TRBV4-2 and TRBJ2-6; 11 positions match TRBD1. The ends lost 2 bases at V and 3 bases at J; junction bases unmatched: 6. Germline lookup yields CDR1 LGHNA and CDR2 YNFKEQ. The CDR3 is 18 amino acids.

The V gene is TRBV9, the J gene TRBJ2-1, with TRBD2 identical over 8 bases. Trimming at V came to 0 bases and at J to 9 bases, leaving 2 bases not matched to a gene. CDR1 and CDR2 from the germline V gene are SGDLS and YYNGEE. This CDR3 is 13 amino acids long. DNA of the CDR3: TGTGCCAGCAGCGTAGCGGGGGGGGGTGAGCAGTTCTTC. It codes for CASSVAGGGEQFF. The whole variable domain, remainder taken from reference TRBV9 and TRBJ2-1, is DSGVTQTPKHLITATGQRVTLRCSPRSGDLSVYWYQQSLDQGLQFLIQYYNGEERAKGNILERFSAQQFPDLHSELNLSSLELGDSALYFCASSVAGGGEQFFGPGTRLTVL.

This clone was detected only a few times. The chain employs TRBV9 and TRBJ2-1; 7 nucleotides agree with TRBD2. The CDR3 is made up of 15 amino acids. The V segment lost 3 bases and the J segment 0 bases; nucleotides outside the gene matches: 3. Looked up from germline, CDR1 is SGDLS and CDR2 is YYNGEE. CDR3 residues: CASSARGSSYNEQFF. For the CDR3, the DNA is TGTGCCAGCAGCGCGCGGGGGAGCTCCTACAATGAGCAGTTCTTC.

V and J are TRBV18 and TRBJ1-2, with 8 nucleotides matching TRBD1. CDR3 length: 13 amino acids. Per the germline V gene, CDR1 is KGHSH and CDR2 is LQKENI. Trimming at V came to 4 bases and at J to 8 bases, leaving 6 bases not matched to a gene. DNA for the CDR3: TGTGCCAGCTCACGCGGACAGGGCGAGGGCTACACCTTC. Encoded protein: CASSRGQGEGYTF.

Here the CDR3 reads CASRDPFRRSNEKLFF. The CDR3 bases are TGTGCCAGCAGAGACCCCTTCCGGAGGTCAAATGAAAAACTGTTTTTT. V and J are TRBV2 and TRBJ1-4, with D unclear. CDR3 length: 16 residues. Per germline, CDR1 SNHLY and CDR2 FYNNEI. V shed 6 bases and J shed 5 bases, with 19 bases lying between them.

The chain joins TRBV19 to TRBJ1-1, with 9 nucleotides matching TRBD1. Unmatched junction bases numbered 7, after V lost 7 bases and J lost 4 bases. The CDR3 runs 14 residues. Per germline, CDR1 LNHDA and CDR2 SQIVND (reference sequence). The CDR3 is CASTPGQGSTEAFF. The CDR3 DNA follows: TGTGCCAGTACCCCGGGACAGGGAAGCACTGAAGCTTTCTTT.

CDR3 region: CATSRVGEVNQPQHF. CDR3 coding DNA: TGTGCCACCAGCAGAGTCGGGGAAGTCAATCAGCCCCAGCATTTT. This chain joins TRBV15 and TRBJ1-5; D not resolved. The CDR3 loop spans 15 amino acids. The germline V gene encodes CDR1 LNHNV and CDR2 YYDKDF (reference sequence). The ends were cut back, 1 base at V and 3 bases at J, with 10 bases in the middle.

The chain uses TRBV27 and TRBJ2-7; 11 bases are shared with TRBD2. Trimming cost V 5 bases and J 9 bases; bases outside gene matches: 12. The V gene's germline CDR1 is MNHEY and CDR2 SMNVEV (reference sequence). The CDR3 has 15 amino acids. The CDR3 loop is CASSLLPGLADPQYF. CDR3 sequence (DNA): TGTGCCAGCAGTCTTCTCCCGGGACTAGCGGACCCGCAGTACTTC.

This clone occurred once. The gene calls are TRBV13 and TRBJ2-5; TRBD2 matches 10 bases. Per the germline V gene, CDR1 is PRHDT and CDR2 is FYEKMQ (reference sequence). This CDR3 contains 16 residues. Unmatched junction bases numbered 10, after V lost 4 bases and J lost 5 bases. In DNA form, the CDR3 reads TGTGCCAGCAGCTCCCCGGGACTAGCGTTCCCGGAGACCCAGTACTTC. It is translated as CASSSPGLAFPETQYF.

The rearrangement joins TRBV7-9 to TRBJ2-2; D unclear. V was trimmed by 5 bases and J by 11 bases, leaving 9 bases between them. The V gene's germline CDR1 is SEHNR and CDR2 FQNEAQ (reference sequence). CDR3 length equals 11 residues. Written as DNA, the CDR3 is TGTGCCAGCAGCCGACAAAGTGAGCTGTTTTTT. It yields the protein CASSRQSELFF.

The chain recombines TRBV6-6 with TRBJ2-1; 8 bases are a match to TRBD2. V lost 6 bases, J lost 7 bases, and 11 bases stayed unmatched. CDR1 and CDR2 from the germline V gene are MNHNY and SVGAGI (reference sequence). The CDR3 spans 15 residues. The CDR3 loop is CASRPPGGGRNEQFF. DNA of the CDR3: TGTGCCAGCAGACCCCCCGGGGGGGGCCGAAATGAGCAGTTCTTC.

The chain joins TRBV4-2 to TRBJ2-7; D gene uncertain. The CDR3 consists of 16 residues. The germline gives CDR1 LGHNA, CDR2 YNFKEQ. The V and J ends lost 2 bases and 4 bases respectively, with 18 bases between them. CDR3 amino acids: CASSQSFSLERYEQYF. CDR3 coding DNA: TGTGCCAGCAGCCAAAGCTTCTCCCTTGAACGTTACGAGCAGTACTTC.

The CDR3 coding sequence is TGTGCCAGCAGCTCTACTAGTCTGAGCTACGAGCAGTACTTC. This sequence encodes CASSSTSLSYEQYF. The J gene is TRBJ2-7, the V gene TRBV11-2, with D perhaps matching TRBD2 (5 bases). CDR1 is SGHAT, CDR2 FQNNGV, per germline. The germline V and J ends were trimmed by 4 bases and 3 bases, with 13 bases remaining between them. This CDR3 has 14 residues.

The chain recombines TRBV6-7 with TRBJ2-3; D is uncertain. TRBV6-7 belongs to the ORF category, with a function that is uncertain. The CDR3 is 14 amino acids. The V and J ends lost 7 bases and 2 bases respectively, with 13 bases between them. The CDR3 is CASNYVPHTDTQYF. The CDR3 DNA follows: TGTGCCAGCAACTACGTCCCGCACACAGATACGCAGTATTTT.

The V call is TRBV28, the J call TRBJ2-7; 9 nucleotides align to TRBD1. Trimming took 6 bases from V and 2 from J; bases not matched to a gene: 8. The CDR3 is made up of 15 amino acids. From germline, CDR1 is MDHEN and CDR2 SYDVKM. The chain's CDR3 is CASSVPGQGTYEQYF. The CDR3 nucleotides are TGTGCCAGCAGCGTACCGGGACAGGGAACCTACGAGCAGTACTTC.

The V call is TRBV2, the J call TRBJ2-7, with 7 bases matching TRBD2. The CDR3 spans 13 residues. Trimming at V came to 1 base and at J to 5 bases, leaving 2 bases not matched to a gene. Germline V lookup: CDR1 SNHLY, CDR2 FYNNEI. The CDR3 is CASSEGREHEQYF. In nucleotides, the CDR3 is TGTGCCAGCAGTGAAGGGCGGGAGCACGAGCAGTACTTC. The whole variable domain, filled in from reference TRBV2 and TRBJ2-7, reads EPEVTQTPSHQVTQMGQEVILRCVPISNHLYFYWYRQILGQKVEFLVSFYNNEISEKSEIFDDQFSVERPDGSNFTLKIRSTKLEDSAMYFCASSEGREHEQYFGPGTRLTVT.

This rearrangement joins TRBV19 to TRBJ2-2; 7 bases align to TRBD2. Germline CDR1 is LNHDA and CDR2 is SQIVND (reference sequence). With 9 bases clipped from V and 0 bases from J, the junction kept 13 bases outside the gene matches. The CDR3 length is 17 residues. The chain's CDR3 is CARKKRDIPTNTGELFF. The CDR3 DNA reads TGTGCCAGAAAAAAGCGGGATATCCCGACGAACACCGGGGAGCTGTTTTTT.

The rearrangement links TRBV27 to TRBJ2-1; 7 nucleotides line up with TRBD1. V gave up 3 bases and J gave up 4 bases; unmatched junction bases: 6. This CDR3 has 15 amino acids. Germline V lookup: CDR1 MNHEY, CDR2 SMNVEV (reference sequence). CDR3 nucleotide sequence: TGTGCCAGCAGTTTGCCAGGGGGTAATTACAATGAGCAGTTCTTC. Protein product: CASSLPGGNYNEQFF.

The DNA for the CDR3 is TGTGCCAGCAGCCAAGGGACAGGGCTAATCACTGAAGCTTTCTTT. Translation: CASSQGTGLITEAFF. V gene TRBV4-2 combines with J gene TRBJ1-1; 8 bases are shared with TRBD1. The germline V gene has CDR1 LGHNA and CDR2 YNFKEQ. V shed 1 base, J shed 4 bases, and the junction held 5 bases outside the gene matches. The CDR3 has 15 amino acids.